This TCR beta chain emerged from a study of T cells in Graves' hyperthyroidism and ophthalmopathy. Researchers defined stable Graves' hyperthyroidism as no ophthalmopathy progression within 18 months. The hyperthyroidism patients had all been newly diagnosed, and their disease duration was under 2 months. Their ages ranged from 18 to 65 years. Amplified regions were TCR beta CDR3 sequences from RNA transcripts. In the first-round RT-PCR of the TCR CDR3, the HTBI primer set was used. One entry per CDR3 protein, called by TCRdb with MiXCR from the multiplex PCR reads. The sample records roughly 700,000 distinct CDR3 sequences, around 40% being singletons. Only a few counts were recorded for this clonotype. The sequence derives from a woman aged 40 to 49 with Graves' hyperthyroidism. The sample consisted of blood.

The CDR3 coding sequence is TGTGCCAGCAGCCTGAGGGCGGCCGGGGAGCTGTTTTTT. Protein: CASSLRAAGELFF. The chain has TRBV28 and TRBJ2-2, with D perhaps TRBD2 (5 bases). The CDR3 is 13 amino acids. CDR1 is MDHEN, CDR2 SYDVKM, per germline. With 6 bases removed from V and 6 bases from J, the gap between germline ends came to 11 bases.